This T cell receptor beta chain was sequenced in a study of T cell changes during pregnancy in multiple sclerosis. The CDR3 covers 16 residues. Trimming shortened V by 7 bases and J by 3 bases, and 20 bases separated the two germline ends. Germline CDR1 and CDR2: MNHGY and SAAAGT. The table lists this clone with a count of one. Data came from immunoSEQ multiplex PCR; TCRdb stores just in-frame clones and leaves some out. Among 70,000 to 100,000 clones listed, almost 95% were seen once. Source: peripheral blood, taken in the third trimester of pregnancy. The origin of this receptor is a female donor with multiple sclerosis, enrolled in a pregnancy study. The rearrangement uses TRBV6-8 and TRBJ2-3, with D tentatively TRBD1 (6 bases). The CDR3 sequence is CASKTTGFLGTDTQYF. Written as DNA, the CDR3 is TGTGCCAGCAAGACAACAGGGTTCCTGGGAACAGATACGCAGTATTTT.